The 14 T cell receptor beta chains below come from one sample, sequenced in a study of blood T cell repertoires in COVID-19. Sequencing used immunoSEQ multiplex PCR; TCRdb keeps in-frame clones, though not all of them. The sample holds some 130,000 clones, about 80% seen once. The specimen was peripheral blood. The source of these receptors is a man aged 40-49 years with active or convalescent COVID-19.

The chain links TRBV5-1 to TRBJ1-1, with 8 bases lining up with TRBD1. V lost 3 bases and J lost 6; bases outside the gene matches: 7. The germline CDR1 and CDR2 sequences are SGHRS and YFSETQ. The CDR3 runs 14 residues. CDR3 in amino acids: CASSSGQGTPEAFF. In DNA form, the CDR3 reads TGCGCCAGCAGCTCTGGACAGGGAACCCCTGAAGCTTTCTTT.

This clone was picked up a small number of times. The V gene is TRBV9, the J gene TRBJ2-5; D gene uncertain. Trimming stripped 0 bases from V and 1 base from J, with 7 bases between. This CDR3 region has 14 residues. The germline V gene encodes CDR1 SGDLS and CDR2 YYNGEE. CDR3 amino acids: CASSVGSRQETQYF. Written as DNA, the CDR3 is TGTGCCAGCAGCGTAGGGAGCCGCCAAGAGACCCAGTACTTC.

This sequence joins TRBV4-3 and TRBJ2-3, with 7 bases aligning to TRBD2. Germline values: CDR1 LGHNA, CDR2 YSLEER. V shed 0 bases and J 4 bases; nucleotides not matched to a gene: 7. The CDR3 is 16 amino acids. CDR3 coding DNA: TGCGCCAGCAGCCAAGAAGAGAGCGGGGTGGCAGATACGCAGTATTTT. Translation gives CASSQEESGVADTQYF.

The CDR3 is CASSSQRGEQETQYF. In DNA, the CDR3 is TGTGCCAGCAGCTCCCAGCGGGGGGAACAAGAGACCCAGTACTTC. The V gene is TRBV7-2, the J gene TRBJ2-5, with TRBD2 matching over 9 bases. CDR3 length equals 15 residues. The J segment lost 2 bases and the V segment lost 4 bases, leaving 5 bases of the junction unmatched. The germline V gene has CDR1 SGHTA and CDR2 FQGNSA.

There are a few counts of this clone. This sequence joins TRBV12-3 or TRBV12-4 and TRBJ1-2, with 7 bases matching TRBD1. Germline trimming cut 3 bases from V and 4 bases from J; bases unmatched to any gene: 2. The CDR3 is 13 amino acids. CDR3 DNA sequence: TGTGCCAGCAGTTTGGGACAGACCTATGGCTACACCTTC. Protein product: CASSLGQTYGYTF.

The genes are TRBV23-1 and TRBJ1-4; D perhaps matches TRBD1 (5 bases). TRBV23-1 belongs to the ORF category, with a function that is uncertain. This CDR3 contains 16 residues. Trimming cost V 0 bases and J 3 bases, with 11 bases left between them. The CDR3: CASSQSDSQANEKLFF. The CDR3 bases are TGCGCCAGCAGTCAATCCGACAGCCAGGCTAATGAAAAACTGTTTTTT.

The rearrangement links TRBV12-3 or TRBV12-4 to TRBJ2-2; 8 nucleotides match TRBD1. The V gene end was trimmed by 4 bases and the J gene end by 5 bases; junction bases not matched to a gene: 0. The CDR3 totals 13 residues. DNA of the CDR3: TGTGCCAGCAGTTACAGGGGGACCGGGGAGCTGTTTTTT. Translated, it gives CASSYRGTGELFF.

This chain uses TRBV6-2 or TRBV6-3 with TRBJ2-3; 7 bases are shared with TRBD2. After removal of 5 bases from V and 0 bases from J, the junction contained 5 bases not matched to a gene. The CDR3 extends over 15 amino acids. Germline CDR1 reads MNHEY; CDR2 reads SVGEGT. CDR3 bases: TGTGCCAGCAGTCGAGCGGGGCGAAGCACAGATACGCAGTATTTT. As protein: CASSRAGRSTDTQYF.

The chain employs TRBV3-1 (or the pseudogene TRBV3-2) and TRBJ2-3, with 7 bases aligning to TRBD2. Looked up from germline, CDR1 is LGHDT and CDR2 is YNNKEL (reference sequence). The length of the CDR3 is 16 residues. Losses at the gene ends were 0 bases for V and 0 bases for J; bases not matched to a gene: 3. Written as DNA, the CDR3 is TGTGCCAGCAGCCAAGAGGAAGCGGGGAGCACAGATACGCAGTATTTT. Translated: CASSQEEAGSTDTQYF.

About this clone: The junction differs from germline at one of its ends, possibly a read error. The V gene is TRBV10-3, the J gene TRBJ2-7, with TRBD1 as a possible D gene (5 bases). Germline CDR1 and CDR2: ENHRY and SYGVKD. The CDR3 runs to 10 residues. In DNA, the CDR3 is TGTGCCATAGGGCAGGGTGAATCGGACTTC. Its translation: CAIGQGESDF.

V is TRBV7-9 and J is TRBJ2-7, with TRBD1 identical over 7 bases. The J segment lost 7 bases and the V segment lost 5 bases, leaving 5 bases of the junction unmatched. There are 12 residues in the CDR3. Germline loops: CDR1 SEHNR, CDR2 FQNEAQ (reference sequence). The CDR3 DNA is TGTGCCAGCAGCATGACAGGGTATGAGCAGTACTTC. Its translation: CASSMTGYEQYF.

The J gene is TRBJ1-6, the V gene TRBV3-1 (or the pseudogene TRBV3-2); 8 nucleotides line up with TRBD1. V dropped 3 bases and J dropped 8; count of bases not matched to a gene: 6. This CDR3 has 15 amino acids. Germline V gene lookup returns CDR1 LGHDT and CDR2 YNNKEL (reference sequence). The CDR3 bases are TGTGCCAGCAGCCAGGCCCACAGGGGGGATTCACCCCTCCACTTT. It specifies CASSQAHRGDSPLHF.

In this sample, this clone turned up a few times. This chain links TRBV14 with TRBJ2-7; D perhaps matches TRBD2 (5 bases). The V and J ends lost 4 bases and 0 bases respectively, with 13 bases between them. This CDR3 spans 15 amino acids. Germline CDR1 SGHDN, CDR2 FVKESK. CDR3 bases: TGTGCCAGCAGCCCTACAGTGAGCGGCTCCTACGAGCAGTACTTC. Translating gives CASSPTVSGSYEQYF.

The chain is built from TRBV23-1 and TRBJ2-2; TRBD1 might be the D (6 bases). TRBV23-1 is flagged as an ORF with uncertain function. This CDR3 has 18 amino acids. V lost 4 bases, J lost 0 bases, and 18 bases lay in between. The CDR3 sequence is CASSLPRGLRPNTGELFF. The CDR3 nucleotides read TGCGCCAGCAGTCTCCCCAGGGGCCTCCGACCGAACACCGGGGAGCTGTTTTTT.